This T cell receptor (beta chain) was identified during a study of T cell responses to AZD1222 COVID-19 vaccine. Study-level information: Analyses pooled second doses at about 4 or about 12 weeks.

Assay used: immunoSEQ multiplex PCR; TCRdb lists only in-frame clones, some missing. Found here are some 110,000 clones, roughly 84% of them singletons; the top ten hold about 9.7%. The V and J ends lost 2 bases and 5 bases, in that order; junction bases with no gene match: 1. Germline V gene sequence: CDR1 SGHNT, CDR2 YYREEE (reference sequence). The CDR3 runs 15 residues. This clone was recorded only once. Its target is not known. Study conclusions and caveats: Donors were mostly white British, more females; clonal diversity possibly underestimated. Baseline serology detected seropositivity in only a handful of AZD1222 recipients. Following two doses of AZD1222, Spike-specific TCR breadth and depth rose.

Sample: peripheral blood, taken on day 0 of AZD1222 vaccination. This clonotype was obtained from an adult in good health. This chain links TRBV5-4 with TRBJ2-1, with 13 bases aligning to TRBD2. The CDR3 is CASSLGLAGDNEQFF. The CDR3 DNA follows: TGTGCCAGCAGCTTAGGACTAGCGGGGGACAATGAGCAGTTCTTC.